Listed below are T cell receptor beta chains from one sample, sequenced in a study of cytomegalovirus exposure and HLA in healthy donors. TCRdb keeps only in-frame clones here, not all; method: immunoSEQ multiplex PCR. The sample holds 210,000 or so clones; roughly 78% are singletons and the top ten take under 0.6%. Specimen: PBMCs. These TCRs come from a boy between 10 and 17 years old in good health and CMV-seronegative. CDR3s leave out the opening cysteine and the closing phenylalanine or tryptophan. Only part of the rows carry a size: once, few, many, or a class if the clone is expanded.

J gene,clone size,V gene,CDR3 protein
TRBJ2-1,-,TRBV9,ASSASAFREQF
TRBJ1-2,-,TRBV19,ASSIWGEGYT
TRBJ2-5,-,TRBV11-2,ASSVGGPETQY
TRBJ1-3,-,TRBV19,ASSVDRGNTIY
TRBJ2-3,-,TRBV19,ASSIVRDTQY
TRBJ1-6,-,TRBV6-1,ASSEGLRGPLH
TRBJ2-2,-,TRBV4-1,ASSQVIKTGVLGELF
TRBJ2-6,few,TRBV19,ASSIGRDREPRGANVLT
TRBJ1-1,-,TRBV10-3,AIRVVSNTEAF
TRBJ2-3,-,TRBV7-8,ASLGAATDTQY
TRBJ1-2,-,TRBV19,ASSTPPGFENGYT
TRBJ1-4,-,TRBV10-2,ASRDRGTEKLF
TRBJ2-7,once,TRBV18,ASSPPSSYEQY
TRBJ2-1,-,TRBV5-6,ASSLTGGAYNEQF
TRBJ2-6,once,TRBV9,ASSDEAGANVLT
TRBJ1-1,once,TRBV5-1,ASSFSGRANTEAF
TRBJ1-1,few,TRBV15,ATSREGVMNTEAF
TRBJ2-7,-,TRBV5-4,ASSPPGQAAYEQY
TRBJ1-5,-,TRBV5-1,ASSPGFGTGRTNQPQH
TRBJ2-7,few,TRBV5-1,ASSLGGGEKQY
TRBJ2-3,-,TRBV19,ASIPSGGGTDTQY
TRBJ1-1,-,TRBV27,ASSSFQTLTDSEAF
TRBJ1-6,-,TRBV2,ASSDGQGPSSYNSPLH
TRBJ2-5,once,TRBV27,ASSLFSNSGLRTQY
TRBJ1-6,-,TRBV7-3,ASSKRDPGRFNSPLH
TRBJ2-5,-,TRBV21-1,ASRATGGLY
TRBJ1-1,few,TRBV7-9,ASSLMGGGTEAF
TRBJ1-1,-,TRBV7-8,ASSGGGGLAF
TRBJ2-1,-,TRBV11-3,ASSPFQAGGLGYNEQF
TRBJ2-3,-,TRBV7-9,ASFSRWRGQGTDTQY